A single T cell receptor beta chain is shown here with its context. Its antigen is currently not known. Per-base quality was not reported, and no clone a single base away is much larger than it. This entry belongs to a study of T cell responses to AZD1222 COVID-19 vaccine (dated by TCRdb to the early 2020s). About the full investigation: AZD1222 recipients whose second dose came at about 4 weeks and those whose second dose came at about 12 weeks were combined into one group, since spike-specific TCR depth and breadth did not differ between the two schedules. TCR sequencing covered roughly 230 trial participants: 200 to 220 given two doses of AZD1222 and about 26 given two doses of MenACWY control vaccine. Trial participants were enrolled by age into subgroups of 18-55, 56-69 and 70-plus years, and approximately 150, 30 and 60 TCR-sequenced participants, respectively, were included in these subgroups. What the authors observed across the whole study: Because no day 14 peak-response samples were available, repertoires were characterized only after the peak T cell response. The vaccine-associated CD4 TCRs covered the entire spike protein, and the dominant responses fell in regions 160-218 and 743-854. Most participants were white British and females outnumbered males, and the authors suggested that clonal diversity may have been underestimated. After two AZD1222 doses, both the breadth and the depth of spike-specific TCRs were significantly higher than at day 0 and than in MenACWY recipients. The 56-69-year group was small, and its depth increase did not reach significance, likely because of low power. Reportedly, almost half of the unique spike-specific TCRs recognized epitopes lying outside the regions that are mutated in the B.1.351 and B.1.1.7 variants. Conclusions about previously exposed vaccinees are limited, since just 5 to 7 AZD1222 recipients were seropositive for SARS-CoV-2 at baseline.

The CDR3 regions of human TCRbeta chains were analyzed by immunosequencing. For the original study's pipeline: TCRs in the repertoires were matched against a reference library of SARS-CoV-2-specific TCRs that had been generated with the MIRA antigen-specificity platform. Breadth was defined as the fraction of unique TCRs that were SARS-CoV-2-associated. Depth was defined as the fraction of total T cells that were SARS-CoV-2-associated. Each spike-specific TCR was assigned to its reactive spike region and to a CD4 or CD8 class using the MIRA data. Log10-transformed breadth and depth values were compared by one-way ANOVA with Sidak's multiple comparisons tests. TCRdb's version of the immuneACCESS table is confined to in-frame rearrangements and falls short of the full clone set. An unresolved V gene accounts for under half of the shortfall where checked; the remainder is of unknown origin. V and J calls and clone size are those listed in that table; D and trimming were worked out from the DNA. This sample lists under 150,000 clones; roughly 91% were detected once. The ten largest clones add up to about 1.9% of the sample.

V was cut back by 1 base and J by 0 bases, leaving a gap of 11 bases between them. The germline V gene gives CDR1 as SGDLS and CDR2 as YYNGEE. The CDR3 measures 15 amino acids from cysteine to phenylalanine. Left in the record is the CDR3 DNA by itself, 45 bases read in frame from the first base. This specimen's time point label, per the study, means: baseline before first vaccination. Samples from vaccinated people were obtained from the UK trials COV001 and COV002, which included a single-blind randomized controlled phase 2/3 trial of AZD1222 (ChAdOx1 nCoV-19) in healthy adults. For TCRbeta chain sequencing, PBMC samples from trial participants were taken at day 0 and at day 28 after the second dose.

This TCR came from an adult in good health. Sequences were derived from peripheral blood, sampled on day 0 of AZD1222 vaccination. The chain is assembled from TRBV9 and TRBJ2-7; a weak D assignment points to TRBD1 (5 bases agree). In nucleotide form, the sequence is TGTGCCAGCAGCGTATCGGCAGACAGCTCCTACGAGCAGTACTTC. Protein translation: CASSVSADSSYEQYF.